A single sample is the source of the 19 T cell receptor beta chains below, sequenced in a study of Graves' ophthalmopathy and Graves' hyperthyroidism. Amplification from RNA transcripts yielded the TCR beta CDR3 regions. First-round RT-PCR employed HTBI primers, with a second-round multiplex PCR after it. MiXCR, applied by TCRdb to the multiplex PCR reads, yields one record per CDR3 protein. The sample shows about 210,000 distinct CDR3 sequences, 25% to 35% of them seen only once. Specimen: peripheral blood. Receptors were obtained from a man over 45 with Graves' ophthalmopathy.

This clonotype was seen more than once but under ten times. The V gene is TRBV27, the J gene TRBJ1-1, with D maybe TRBD1 (5 bases). The CDR3 consists of 21 residues. V was clipped by 2 bases and J by 0 bases, with 28 bases between them. CDR1 and CDR2 from the germline V gene are MNHEY and SMNVEV (reference sequence). As DNA, the CDR3 is TGTGCCAGCAGTTTACGACAAAGCCCCTTCCTCAGACAGATCATGAACACTGAAGCTTTCTTT. This gives the protein CASSLRQSPFLRQIMNTEAFF.

This clonotype came up many times. This chain joins TRBV13 and TRBJ2-7; D uncertain. The germline V gene has CDR1 PRHDT and CDR2 FYEKMQ (reference sequence). This CDR3 region has 13 residues. V was cut by 5 bases and J by 6 bases, with 14 bases left in between. The CDR3 nucleotides are TGTGCCAGCAGCCCGTGGGCTCCCGGCGAGCAGTACTTC. Its protein is CASSPWAPGEQYF.

The chain employs TRBV6-2 or TRBV6-3 and TRBJ1-6; 7 nucleotides agree with TRBD1. J was trimmed by 4 bases and V by 8 bases; bases with no gene match: 2. The CDR3 sequence is 13 residues long. The V gene's germline CDR1 is MNHEY and CDR2 SVGEGT. CDR3 sequence reads: CASAGQYNSPLHF. DNA of the CDR3: TGTGCCAGCGCGGGACAGTATAATTCACCCCTCCACTTT.

The chain recombines TRBV2 with TRBJ2-5; maybe TRBD1 (5 bases). Deletions cut 4 bases from V and 7 bases from J, with 10 bases between. Germline V gene data show CDR1 as SNHLY and CDR2 as FYNNEI. There are 12 residues in the CDR3. In DNA, the CDR3 is TGTGCCAGCAGTGCCAGTCAGGGGACCCAGTACTTC. Translated, it gives CASSASQGTQYF.

This clonotype appeared many times. This rearrangement joins TRBV6-2 or TRBV6-3 to TRBJ1-1; 9 bases map to TRBD1. The length of the CDR3 is 12 residues. Germline V lookup: CDR1 MNHEY, CDR2 SVGEGT. V lost 6 bases, J lost 7 bases, and 3 bases stayed unmatched. The CDR3: CASRRTGVEAFF. DNA for the CDR3: TGTGCCAGCAGAAGGACAGGGGTTGAAGCTTTCTTT.

The chain carries TRBV7-8 and TRBJ2-2, with TRBD1 matching over 7 bases. After removal of 4 bases from V and 6 bases from J, the junction contained 5 bases not matched to a gene. The CDR3 is 14 residues long. From germline, CDR1 is SGHVS and CDR2 FQNEAQ. The CDR3 DNA is TGTGCCAGCAGCTCGGGACAGTTATCCGGGGAGCTGTTTTTT. It encodes CASSSGQLSGELFF.

The chain combines TRBV7-9 with TRBJ2-7; D is unresolved. CDR1 and CDR2 from the germline V gene are SEHNR and FQNEAQ (reference sequence). This CDR3 comprises 14 residues. Trimming cost V 2 bases and J 2 bases, with 10 bases left between them. In DNA, the CDR3 is TGTGCCAGCAGCTTAACTGACGCAGCCTACGAGCAGTACTTC. Translated, it gives CASSLTDAAYEQYF.

The table lists this clonotype with many counts. The chain combines TRBV6-5 with TRBJ2-5, with 7 bases that match TRBD2. With V trimmed by 6 bases and J by 5 bases, 9 bases remained unmatched. The germline V gene encodes CDR1 MNHEY and CDR2 SVGAGI. The CDR3 extends over 14 amino acids. Here the CDR3 reads CASSRDYFRETQYF. In DNA, the CDR3 is TGTGCCAGCAGCCGGGACTATTTTCGCGAGACCCAGTACTTC.

This clonotype was seen many times. This CDR3 is CSARVEGYSEKLFF. CDR3 in DNA: TGCAGTGCTAGAGTGGAGGGTTACAGTGAAAAACTGTTTTTT. The chain links TRBV20-1 to TRBJ1-4, with D unresolved. CDR1 is DFQATT and CDR2 is SNEGSKA in the germline V gene (reference sequence). The V and J ends lost 1 base and 7 bases respectively, with 13 bases between them. The CDR3 covers 14 residues.

This clonotype has a count of ten or more. V and J are TRBV14 and TRBJ1-5, with unresolved D. Trimming shortened V by 0 bases and J by 1 base, and 7 bases separated the two germline ends. In germline, CDR1 is SGHDN, CDR2 FVKESK. This CDR3 comprises 15 residues. The CDR3 DNA sequence: TGTGCCAGCAGCCAAGAGACTGGGAGCAATCAGCCCCAGCATTTT. Translated: CASSQETGSNQPQHF.

This clonotype was counted ten times or more. This chain joins TRBV7-2 and TRBJ2-5; TRBD1 or TRBD2 may be the D gene (6 bases each). CDR1 and CDR2 from the germline V gene are SGHTA and FQGNSA. V was pared by 8 bases and J by 2 bases, with 33 bases between. The CDR3 has 20 amino acids. The CDR3 reads CASSPRRGAVSSTSQETQYF. CDR3 in DNA: TGTGCCAGCTCCCCGCGGAGGGGGGCGGTTTCTAGCACATCGCAAGAGACCCAGTACTTC.

V and J are TRBV19 and TRBJ2-5, with 11 positions matching TRBD1. Germline V lookup: CDR1 LNHDA, CDR2 SQIVND (reference sequence). The V and J ends lost 5 bases and 2 bases, in that order; junction bases with no gene match: 19. CDR3 length equals 20 residues. The CDR3 loop is CASSPPPGQGAPQLQETQYF. The DNA for the CDR3 is TGTGCCAGTAGTCCCCCTCCCGGACAGGGGGCCCCACAACTTCAAGAGACCCAGTACTTC.

The chain combines TRBV10-2 with TRBJ1-6; D unclear. The germline V gene has CDR1 WSHSY and CDR2 SAAADI. The CDR3 consists of 13 residues. V was shortened by 8 bases and J by 8 bases, with 13 bases between the two germline ends. The DNA of the CDR3 is TGCGCCAGCGAACGAACGCTTGATTCACCCCTCCACTTT. Amino acid sequence: CASERTLDSPLHF.

This clonotype has at least ten counts. This rearrangement joins TRBV30 to TRBJ1-2, with a possible D match to TRBD1 (6 bases). The CDR3 covers 14 residues. The germline CDR1 and CDR2 sequences are GTSNPN and SVGIG (reference sequence). V shed 3 bases and J shed 8 bases, with 19 bases lying between them. CDR3 in DNA: TGTGCCTGGAGCAAAACCGGACAGTTGGGCGGCTACACCTTC. This encodes CAWSKTGQLGGYTF.

This clonotype was seen a single time. This chain joins TRBV28 and TRBJ2-5; TRBD2 agrees at 10 bases. The junction had 9 bases not matched to a gene; V was cut back by 6 bases and J by 5 bases. Germline-derived CDR1 and CDR2 are MDHEN and SYDVKM. CDR3 length: 15 amino acids. For the CDR3, the DNA is TGTGCCAGCAGCTTGCTAGCGGGAGTGAGTGAGACCCAGTACTTC. This gives the protein CASSLLAGVSETQYF. Filled out from reference TRBV28 and TRBJ2-5, the complete variable domain reads DVKVTQSSRYLVKRTGEKVFLECVQDMDHENMFWYRQDPGLGLRLIYFSYDVKMKEKGDIPEGYSVSREKKERFSLILESASTNQTSMYLCASSLLAGVSETQYFGPGTRLLVL.

Ten or more counts support this clonotype. The genes are TRBV7-2 and TRBJ2-7, with D tentatively TRBD2 (6 bases). Germline CDR1 is SGHTA and CDR2 is FQGNSA. This CDR3 region has 16 residues. V gave up 2 bases and J gave up 6 bases, with 20 bases separating them. CDR3 sequence (DNA): TGTGCCAGCAGCTTAAAGGAGGCGGGGCTAGCGACCGAGCAGTACTTC. This encodes CASSLKEAGLATEQYF.

The J gene is TRBJ1-1, the V gene TRBV7-2; D is uncertain. The V gene lost 5 bases and the J gene lost 1 base, with 8 bases spanning the gap. Germline-derived CDR1 and CDR2 are SGHTA and FQGNSA. There are 13 residues in the CDR3. CDR3 bases: TGTGCCAGCAGCCCGTGGCGGAACACTGAAGCTTTCTTT. It yields the protein CASSPWRNTEAFF. Based on the CDR3 plus reference TRBV7-2 and TRBJ1-1, the full variable domain is GAGVSQSPSNKVTEKGKDVELRCDPISGHTALYWYRQSLGQGLEFLIYFQGNSAPDKSGLPSDRFSAERTGGSVSTLTIQRTQQEDSAVYLCASSPWRNTEAFFGQGTRLTVV.

The chain is built from TRBV4-2 and TRBJ2-5; unclear D gene. This CDR3 spans 13 amino acids. V gave up 2 bases and J gave up 1 base, with 5 bases separating them. The V gene's germline CDR1 is LGHNA and CDR2 YNFKEQ. Here the CDR3 reads CASSQRIQETQYF. The CDR3 nucleotides are TGTGCCAGCAGCCAAAGGATCCAAGAGACCCAGTACTTC.

This clonotype appeared a few times. The rearrangement joins TRBV7-2 to TRBJ2-5; 10 nucleotides agree with TRBD1. V lost 5 bases to trimming and J lost 5 bases; unmatched junction nucleotides: 5. The germline gives CDR1 SGHTA, CDR2 FQGNSA. This CDR3 spans 14 amino acids. The CDR3 nucleotides read TGTGCCAGCAGCCTGACAGGGGGCTGGGAGACCCAGTACTTC. Protein product: CASSLTGGWETQYF.